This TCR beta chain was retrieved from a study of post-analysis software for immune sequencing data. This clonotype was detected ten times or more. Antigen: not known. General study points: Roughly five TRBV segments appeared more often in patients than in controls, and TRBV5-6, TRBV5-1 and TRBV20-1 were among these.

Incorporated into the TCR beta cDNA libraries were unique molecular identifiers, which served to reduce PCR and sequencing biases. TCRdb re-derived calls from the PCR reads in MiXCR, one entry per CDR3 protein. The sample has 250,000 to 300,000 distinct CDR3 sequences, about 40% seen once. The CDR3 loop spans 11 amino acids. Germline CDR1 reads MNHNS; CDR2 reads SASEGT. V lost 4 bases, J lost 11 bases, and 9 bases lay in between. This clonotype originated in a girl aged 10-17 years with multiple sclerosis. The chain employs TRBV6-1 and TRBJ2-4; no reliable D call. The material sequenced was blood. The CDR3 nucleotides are TGTGCCAGCAGTGGGGCATCCCTTCAGTACTTC. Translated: CASSGASLQYF.